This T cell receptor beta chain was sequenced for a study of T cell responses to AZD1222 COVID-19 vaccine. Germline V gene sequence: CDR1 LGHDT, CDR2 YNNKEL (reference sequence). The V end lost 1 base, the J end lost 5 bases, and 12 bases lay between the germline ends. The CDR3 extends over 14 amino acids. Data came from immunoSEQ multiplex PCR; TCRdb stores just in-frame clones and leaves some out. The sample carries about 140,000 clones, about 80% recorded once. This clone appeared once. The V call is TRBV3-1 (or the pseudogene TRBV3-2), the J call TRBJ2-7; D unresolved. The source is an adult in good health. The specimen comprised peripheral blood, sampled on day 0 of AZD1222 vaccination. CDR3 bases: TGTGCCAGCAGCCAAGGACGCGCCCTGGACGAGCAGTACTTC. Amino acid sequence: CASSQGRALDEQYF.